The 28 T cell receptor beta chains below all came from one sample that was sequenced in a study of control samples from healthy donors and cancer patients. The protocol was immunoSEQ multiplex PCR, while the TCRdb copy is restricted to in-frame clones and leaves out a portion. The sample has 160,000 or so clones; approximately 93% are singletons. The sample consisted of blood. The receptors come from a woman aged 40 to 50 in good health.

This clone was detected only once. The rearrangement joins TRBV27 to TRBJ1-1, with D uncertain. The CDR3 has 15 residues. V was cut by 5 bases and J by 1 base, with 14 bases left in between. The V gene's germline CDR1 is MNHEY and CDR2 SMNVEV (reference sequence). The CDR3 bases are TGTGCCAGCAGTACTTCCGGGAACCCGAACACTGAAGCTTTCTTT. It specifies CASSTSGNPNTEAFF.

This chain links TRBV2 with TRBJ2-5, with TRBD1 matching over 7 bases. Per germline, CDR1 SNHLY and CDR2 FYNNEI. The CDR3 is 12 residues long. Trimming at V came to 8 bases and at J to 14 bases, leaving 14 bases not matched to a gene. In nucleotides, the CDR3 is TGTGCCAGCGGTCCGAGACCGGGACAGACCTACTTC. Its protein is CASGPRPGQTYF.

This clone was seen just once. The V and J genes are TRBV5-1 and TRBJ1-1, with 8 bases identical to TRBD1. Germline CDR1 SGHRS, CDR2 YFSETQ. This CDR3 has 15 amino acids. J gave up 0 bases and V 4 bases, and 5 bases lay outside the gene matches. DNA for the CDR3: TGCGCCAGCAGCCATCTGACAGGGGTGAACACTGAAGCTTTCTTT. It codes for CASSHLTGVNTEAFF.

The CDR3 DNA sequence: TGTGCCAGCAGCCGACCGGGTAATGAAAAACTGTTTTTT. Translating gives CASSRPGNEKLFF. The rearrangement uses TRBV12-3 or TRBV12-4 and TRBJ1-4; D remains unclear. V lost 6 bases to trimming and J lost 4 bases, with 9 bases between them. The CDR3 covers 13 residues.

In this sample, this clone turned up once. The chain has TRBV6-5 and TRBJ1-2; D is unresolved. The CDR3 runs 11 residues. Trimming stripped 6 bases from V and 7 bases from J, with 9 bases between. The V gene's germline CDR1 is MNHEY and CDR2 SVGAGI. The chain's CDR3 is CASRSAGGYTF. The CDR3 region has the DNA TGTGCCAGCAGATCTGCTGGTGGCTACACCTTC.

The rearrangement joins TRBV9 to TRBJ1-4; D unclear. Germline assignment: CDR1 SGDLS and CDR2 YYNGEE. The V and J ends lost 4 bases and 7 bases respectively, with 23 bases between them. This CDR3 contains 17 residues. CDR3 in amino acids: CASSPRTGIIAPEKLFF. Written as DNA, the CDR3 is TGTGCCAGCAGCCCACGGACCGGGATCATAGCCCCTGAAAAACTGTTTTTT.

This chain uses TRBV27 with TRBJ1-2, with TRBD1 as a possible D gene (5 bases). Germline CDR1 MNHEY, CDR2 SMNVEV (reference sequence). CDR3 size: 16 residues. The ends were cut back, 7 bases at V and 3 bases at J, with 21 bases in the middle. The CDR3 nucleotides are TGTGCCAGCACCCGCCTAACGGGACGCCAAGACTATGGCTACACCTTC. This gives the protein CASTRLTGRQDYGYTF.

The CDR3 DNA reads TGCAGCGTTAGACAGGGAGGGTCCTACGAGCAGTACTTC. Protein product: CSVRQGGSYEQYF. V gene TRBV29-1 combines with J gene TRBJ2-7; either TRBD1 or TRBD2 may supply D (7 bases each). Looked up from germline, CDR1 is SQVTM and CDR2 is ANQGSEA. Trimming left V 5 bases short and J 1 base short, with 12 bases between. The CDR3 contains 13 residues.

The chain couples TRBV19 to TRBJ1-6; D gene uncertain. This CDR3 is built from 13 residues. Trimming stripped 5 bases from V and 7 bases from J, with 9 bases between. The germline CDR1 and CDR2 sequences are LNHDA and SQIVND (reference sequence). The CDR3 loop reads CASSRTVNSPLHF. The CDR3 bases are TGTGCCAGTAGTCGGACGGTAAATTCACCCCTCCACTTT.

The V and J genes are TRBV11-2 and TRBJ2-2; D may correspond to TRBD1 or TRBD2 (5 bases each). V dropped 6 bases and J dropped 3 bases, with 17 bases sitting between them. The CDR3 has 16 amino acids. The germline V gene has CDR1 SGHAT and CDR2 FQNNGV. The CDR3 sequence is CASRQNPGPDTGELFF. In nucleotides, the CDR3 is TGTGCCAGCAGACAGAACCCGGGACCCGACACCGGGGAGCTGTTTTTT.

The CDR3 coding sequence is TGTGCCAGTACCCCAGGATCGGACTTAGCCTACGAGCAGTACTTC. The encoded protein is CASTPGSDLAYEQYF. The V and J genes are TRBV19 and TRBJ2-7; D might be TRBD2 (5 bases). The ends were cut back, 7 bases at V and 2 bases at J, with 18 bases in the middle. CDR1 LNHDA and CDR2 SQIVND come from the germline V gene (reference sequence). The CDR3 loop spans 15 amino acids.

The CDR3 DNA follows: TGCAGCGTTGCGACGCAAACACCGAGGGGCTACACCTTC. Encoded protein: CSVATQTPRGYTF. This sequence joins TRBV29-1 and TRBJ1-2; no clear D. The CDR3 spans 13 residues. Looked up from germline, CDR1 is SQVTM and CDR2 is ANQGSEA. With 4 bases removed from V and 8 bases from J, the gap between germline ends came to 17 bases.

J is TRBJ1-5 and V is TRBV7-8; TRBD1 is a possible D gene (5 bases). The V gene lost 1 base and the J gene lost 10 bases, with 20 bases spanning the gap. The CDR3 is made up of 16 amino acids. Germline V gene lookup returns CDR1 SGHVS and CDR2 FQNEAQ. The CDR3 spells CASSLELVDNQTPQHF. CDR3 coding DNA: TGTGCCAGCAGCTTAGAATTGGTGGACAATCAAACCCCCCAGCATTTT.

Only a few counts were recorded for this clone. This sample includes further DNA sequences coding for the same CDR3. The J gene is TRBJ2-7, the V gene TRBV7-9; no firm D call. V lost 1 base, J lost 0 bases, and 7 bases lay in between. Per germline, CDR1 SEHNR and CDR2 FQNEAQ (reference sequence). The CDR3 runs 14 residues. CDR3 loop: CASSLGGGSYEQYF. CDR3 bases: TGTGCCAGCAGCTTAGGTGGTGGCTCCTACGAGCAGTACTTC.

The CDR3 loop is CASKGQGANYGYTF. The CDR3 DNA is TGTGCCAGTAAAGGACAGGGGGCGAACTATGGCTACACCTTC. The chain uses TRBV19 and TRBJ1-2, with TRBD1 matching over 11 bases. J gave up 2 bases and V 7 bases, and 3 bases lay outside the gene matches. Germline CDR1 LNHDA, CDR2 SQIVND (reference sequence). This CDR3 has 14 amino acids.

As concerns this clone: The junction shows a germline mismatch at one end, possibly a read error. V and J are TRBV27 and TRBJ2-1; TRBD1 matches at 10 bases. The CDR3 covers 15 residues. From germline, CDR1 is MNHEY and CDR2 SMNVEV (reference sequence). CDR3 sequence reads: CASSLAGQGYSEQFF. The CDR3 region has the DNA TGTGCCAGCAGTTTAGCGGGACAGGGGTACAGTGAGCAGTTCTTC.

This chain uses TRBV7-9 with TRBJ2-5; 10 bases fit TRBD2. J was trimmed by 2 bases and V by 2 bases; bases with no gene match: 2. The CDR3 length is 15 residues. CDR1 SEHNR and CDR2 FQNEAQ come from the germline V gene (reference sequence). The DNA of the CDR3 is TGTGCCAGCAGCTTAATTAGCGGGGGGCAAGAGACCCAGTACTTC. Its protein is CASSLISGGQETQYF.

V and J are TRBV5-8 and TRBJ2-7; D ambiguous. Between the trimmed V and J ends, which lost 5 bases and 2 bases, there was a span of 5 bases. Germline CDR1 reads SGHTS; CDR2 reads YDEGEE. The CDR3 totals 11 residues. The CDR3 loop reads CASSSTYEQYF. The CDR3 DNA reads TGTGCCAGCAGTTCAACCTACGAGCAGTACTTC. Complete variable domain (other parts from reference TRBV5-8 and TRBJ2-7): EAGVTQSPTHLIKTRGQQATLRCSPISGHTSVYWYQQALGLGLQFLLWYDEGEERNRGNFPPRFSGRQFPNYSSELNVNALELEDSALYLCASSSTYEQYFGPGTRLTVT.

The V gene is TRBV6-1, the J gene TRBJ2-7, with 7 positions matching TRBD2. Per germline, CDR1 MNHNS and CDR2 SASEGT. V lost 0 bases to trimming and J lost 2 bases; unmatched junction nucleotides: 7. The CDR3 is 16 amino acids. The DNA of the CDR3 is TGTGCCAGCAGTGAAGCGCTGGGCGGGAGCACCTACGAGCAGTACTTC. Residues: CASSEALGGSTYEQYF.

This chain joins TRBV4-2 and TRBJ1-4; D is undetermined. The V and J ends lost 2 bases and 8 bases respectively, with 9 bases between them. There are 13 residues in the CDR3. The germline V gene has CDR1 LGHNA and CDR2 YNFKEQ. The CDR3 nucleotides read TGTGCCAGCAGCCAAAATGGGGTCGAAAAACTGTTTTTT. As protein: CASSQNGVEKLFF.

The chain joins TRBV12-3 or TRBV12-4 to TRBJ2-2; D gene unclear. Trimming took off 3 bases at V and 5 bases at J, with 4 bases between the two ends. The CDR3 has 12 residues. In DNA, the CDR3 is TGTGCCAGCAGTTTCGGAACCGGGGAGCTGTTTTTT. Translated, it gives CASSFGTGELFF.

This chain uses TRBV3-1 (or the pseudogene TRBV3-2) with TRBJ2-5; D is ambiguous. V was cut by 0 bases and J by 5 bases, with 7 bases left in between. The CDR3 is made up of 13 amino acids. The V gene's germline CDR1 is LGHDT and CDR2 YNNKEL (reference sequence). In nucleotides, the CDR3 is TGTGCCAGCAGCCAAGAGGTTAGGGAGACCCAGTACTTC. It is translated as CASSQEVRETQYF.

This chain connects TRBV13 to TRBJ2-6; no definite D call. This CDR3 region has 14 residues. CDR1 PRHDT and CDR2 FYEKMQ come from the germline V gene (reference sequence). The germline V and J ends were trimmed by 2 bases and 0 bases, with 2 bases remaining between them. The CDR3 DNA follows: TGTGCCAGCAGCTTAAACTCTGGGGCCAACGTCCTGACTTTC. Its protein product is CASSLNSGANVLTF.

The V call is TRBV11-2, the J call TRBJ2-1, with D possibly being TRBD2 (6 bases). The CDR3 loop spans 17 amino acids. Germline V gene sequence: CDR1 SGHAT, CDR2 FQNNGV. Deletions cut 1 base from V and 9 bases from J, with 22 bases between. DNA of the CDR3: TGTGCCAGCAGCTTAGCCCCAGCGGGCCTATTCCACAGTGAGCAGTTCTTC. This codes for CASSLAPAGLFHSEQFF. Complete variable domain (other parts from reference TRBV11-2 and TRBJ2-1): EAGVAQSPRYKIIEKRQSVAFWCNPISGHATLYWYQQILGQGPKLLIQFQNNGVVDDSQLPKDRFSAERLKGVDSTLKIQPAKLEDSAVYLCASSLAPAGLFHSEQFFGPGTRLTVL.

The chain is built from TRBV9 and TRBJ1-6; no reliable D call. Germline V gene sequence: CDR1 SGDLS, CDR2 YYNGEE. CDR3 length: 17 amino acids. With 3 bases removed from V and 3 bases from J, the gap between germline ends came to 16 bases. CDR3 protein: CASSGEGWEGYNSPLHF. The CDR3 DNA is TGTGCCAGCAGCGGGGAAGGCTGGGAGGGCTATAATTCACCCCTCCACTTT.

The CDR3 reads CASSQAGLGTEAFF. Written as DNA, the CDR3 is TGTGCCAGCAGCCAAGCCGGGCTCGGGACTGAAGCTTTCTTT. The rearrangement joins TRBV3-1 (or the pseudogene TRBV3-2) to TRBJ1-1; the D is unclear. V lost 1 base and J lost 5, with 11 bases in between. In germline, CDR1 is LGHDT, CDR2 YNNKEL (reference sequence). This CDR3 comprises 14 residues.

The rearrangement links TRBV9 to TRBJ1-1; D remains unclear. This CDR3 spans 16 amino acids. The germline V and J ends were trimmed by 2 bases and 2 bases, with 16 bases remaining between them. Germline lookup yields CDR1 SGDLS and CDR2 YYNGEE. The CDR3 DNA reads as TGTGCCAGCAGCGTCTCCCCCCTCCCGTCCAACACTGAAGCTTTCTTT. Its translation: CASSVSPLPSNTEAFF.

In its sample, this clone was seen once. The chain has TRBV3-1 (or the pseudogene TRBV3-2) and TRBJ2-7; TRBD2 matches at 8 bases. J gave up 3 bases and V 6 bases, and 4 bases lay outside the gene matches. This CDR3 region has 13 residues. Germline lookup yields CDR1 LGHDT and CDR2 YNNKEL (reference sequence). CDR3 loop: CASRPTSGYEQYF. The CDR3 DNA reads TGTGCCAGCAGGCCCACTAGCGGCTACGAGCAGTACTTC.